The 19 T cell receptor beta chains below were found in one sample sequenced in a study of Ad26.COV2.S vaccination and SARS-CoV-2 variants (dated by TCRdb to the early 2020s). The sample's treatment or condition label, decoded: approximately 18 received Ad26.COV2.S at low or high dose, single or two shots; roughly five received placebo; per-sample allocation not given. Repertoires of vaccine and placebo recipients were sequenced from samples collected on day 63 after the first injection. The library came from the immunoSEQ multiplex PCR assay. TCRdb limited this immuneACCESS table to in-frame rearrangements with V and J called. A share of clones is missing; checked studies link under half to unresolved V genes, and the rest is unexplained. This sample gives 500,000 or so clones in total; 89% of them show up just once. The ten largest clones capture approximately 2.5% of the sample. This specimen consisted of peripheral blood, obtained in a trial of Ad26.COV2.S vaccine versus placebo. Every receptor here comes from a person aged 18-60 years who received the Ad26.COV2.S COVID-19 vaccine or a placebo.

The V and J genes are TRBV19 and TRBJ1-1, with D uncertain. V was trimmed by 5 bases and J by 0 bases, leaving 16 bases between them. This CDR3 region has 16 residues. Germline CDR1 reads LNHDA; CDR2 reads SQIVND (reference sequence). Written as DNA, the CDR3 is TGTGCCAGTAGTGTGCTTCCAGGAGTTTTGAACACTGAAGCTTTCTTT. Amino acid sequence: CASSVLPGVLNTEAFF.

This chain links TRBV5-4 with TRBJ2-6; no definite D call. This CDR3 comprises 15 residues. CDR1 is SGHNT, CDR2 YYREEE, per germline (reference sequence). With 4 bases removed from V and 1 base from J, the gap between germline ends came to 9 bases. The CDR3 protein is CASSRLGSGANVLTF. The CDR3 bases are TGTGCCAGCAGCCGGTTAGGGTCTGGGGCCAACGTCCTGACTTTC.

The chain joins TRBV6-1 to TRBJ2-7; D is unresolved. The V and J ends lost 3 bases and 6 bases respectively, with 18 bases between them. This CDR3 is built from 15 residues. CDR1 is MNHNS, CDR2 SASEGT, per germline. The CDR3 region has the DNA TGTGCCAGCAGTGAGACGACGGACCACCGACGCGAGCAGTACTTC. Protein sequence: CASSETTDHRREQYF.

The chain carries TRBV7-2 and TRBJ2-5, with no clear D. This CDR3 region has 14 residues. Trimming cost V 0 bases and J 5 bases, with 10 bases left between them. CDR1 is SGHTA, CDR2 FQGNSA, per germline. The CDR3 loop reads CASSLARARETQYF. The CDR3 DNA sequence: TGTGCCAGCAGCTTAGCCCGAGCCCGGGAGACCCAGTACTTC.

The J gene is TRBJ2-7, the V gene TRBV7-8; unclear D gene. Per germline, CDR1 SGHVS and CDR2 FQNEAQ. This CDR3 is built from 12 residues. Trimming pared 5 bases from V and 2 bases from J, leaving 7 bases between. As DNA, the CDR3 is TGTGCCAGCAGCCAGAGCCCCTACGAGCAGTACTTC. Translation gives CASSQSPYEQYF.

In its sample, this clone was seen once. V is TRBV28 and J is TRBJ1-4; D is possibly TRBD1 (5 bases). CDR1 is MDHEN and CDR2 is SYDVKM in the germline V gene. CDR3 size: 16 residues. Trimming shortened V by 2 bases and J by 3 bases, and 13 bases separated the two germline ends. The CDR3 reads CASSLNVRVPNEKLFF. The CDR3 DNA is TGTGCCAGCAGTTTAAATGTCAGGGTACCTAATGAAAAACTGTTTTTT.

This chain connects TRBV18 to TRBJ2-3; D is possibly TRBD2 (7 bases). The CDR3 totals 16 residues. V was shortened by 6 bases and J by 4 bases, with 20 bases between the two germline ends. Germline values: CDR1 KGHSH, CDR2 LQKENI. The CDR3 reads CASSPAGAGLADTQYF. For the CDR3, the DNA is TGTGCCAGCTCCCCCGCGGGGGCGGGACTCGCAGATACGCAGTATTTT.

V gene TRBV29-1 combines with J gene TRBJ1-1; maybe TRBD1 (6 bases). Trimming left V 3 bases short and J 4 bases short, with 12 bases between. The germline V gene encodes CDR1 SQVTM and CDR2 ANQGSEA. The CDR3 totals 13 residues. CDR3 sequence (DNA): TGCAGCGTTGAGGGGGGCAAGGGCACTGAAGCTTTCTTT. Translation: CSVEGGKGTEAFF.

The CDR3 nucleotides are TGTGCCAGCAGTAGGGGACAGGGGCCCTACAATGAGCAGTTCTTC. Translating it yields CASSRGQGPYNEQFF. The chain carries TRBV6-2 or TRBV6-3 and TRBJ2-1, with TRBD1 matching 10 bases. Germline loops: CDR1 MNHEY, CDR2 SVGEGT. V trimming: 5 bases; J trimming: 2 bases; junction bases outside the gene matches: 3. This CDR3 spans 15 amino acids.

In this sample, this clone turned up once. This chain joins TRBV11-3 and TRBJ1-5, with 12 bases matching TRBD1. With 0 bases clipped from V and 6 bases from J, the junction kept 18 bases outside the gene matches. The CDR3 extends over 21 amino acids. CDR1 and CDR2 (germline): SGHNT, YENEEA. The chain's CDR3 is CASSLEDPRDRGRWYGQPQHF. Here the CDR3 DNA reads TGTGCCAGCAGCTTAGAAGACCCCCGGGACAGGGGGCGATGGTATGGTCAGCCCCAGCATTTT.

The chain links TRBV12-3 or TRBV12-4 to TRBJ1-1; D perhaps matches TRBD1 (5 bases). V was clipped by 10 bases and J by 4 bases, with 16 bases between them. This CDR3 contains 13 residues. The CDR3 protein is CANRRPGGTEAFF. The DNA of the CDR3 is TGTGCCAACCGTCGCCCCGGGGGCACTGAAGCTTTCTTT.

This chain joins TRBV4-3 and TRBJ2-1; the D is unclear. The length of the CDR3 is 16 residues. CDR1 and CDR2 (germline): LGHNA, YSLEER. The V and J ends lost 3 bases and 0 bases respectively, with 12 bases between them. CDR3 loop: CASSHPVVGSYNEQFF. The CDR3 nucleotides read TGCGCCAGCAGCCACCCTGTAGTAGGCTCCTACAATGAGCAGTTCTTC.

This clone appeared a few times. This chain joins TRBV2 and TRBJ1-5; D is perhaps TRBD1 (5 bases). Germline V lookup: CDR1 SNHLY, CDR2 FYNNEI. The CDR3 is 12 amino acids. Trimming removed 2 bases at V and 6 bases at J, with 5 bases between. DNA for the CDR3: TGTGCCAGCAGTGAAAGGGGTCAGCCCCAGCATTTT. Translated: CASSERGQPQHF.

This rearrangement joins TRBV5-1 to TRBJ1-4, with D uncertain. Trimming shortened V by 3 bases and J by 6 bases, and 9 bases separated the two germline ends. The CDR3 contains 13 residues. Per the germline V gene, CDR1 is SGHRS and CDR2 is YFSETQ. The CDR3 DNA sequence: TGCGCCAGCAGCTATACTATGGATGAAAAACTGTTTTTT. This codes for CASSYTMDEKLFF.

This rearrangement joins TRBV12-3 or TRBV12-4 to TRBJ2-2, with no clear D. CDR3 size: 11 residues. Trimming cost V 7 bases and J 6 bases, with 6 bases left between them. CDR3 in DNA: TGTGCCAGCAAAAAGGCCGGGGAGCTGTTTTTT. Translating gives CASKKAGELFF.

This clone came up once. The chain recombines TRBV6-2 or TRBV6-3 with TRBJ2-7, with a possible D match to TRBD2 (7 bases). Germline CDR1 reads MNHEY; CDR2 reads SVGEGT. Trimming removed 2 bases from V and 5 bases from J, with 16 bases in between. This CDR3 is 15 amino acids long. The CDR3 spells CASSYEGGLGNEQYF. The CDR3 DNA reads TGTGCCAGCAGTTACGAGGGGGGGCTGGGCAACGAGCAGTACTTC.

The chain recombines TRBV5-1 with TRBJ1-2, with no clear D. The CDR3 has 13 residues. Germline V gene lookup returns CDR1 SGHRS and CDR2 YFSETQ. Trimming shortened V by 2 bases and J by 6 bases, and 11 bases separated the two germline ends. The CDR3 loop is CASSFGLADGYTF. DNA for the CDR3: TGCGCCAGCAGCTTCGGCCTGGCGGATGGCTACACCTTC.

V usage is TRBV11-2 and J usage is TRBJ1-2; no reliable D call. Looked up from germline, CDR1 is SGHAT and CDR2 is FQNNGV. This CDR3 contains 13 residues. The V end was cut by 5 bases, the J end by 1 base, with 8 bases between. The DNA of the CDR3 is TGTGCCAGCAGCCCTCAGAATAACTATGGCTACACCTTC. Translating it yields CASSPQNNYGYTF.

This chain's CDR3 is CASSLALGGRSLGNEKLFF. The DNA of the CDR3 is TGTGCCAGCAGCTTAGCCTTGGGCGGCAGGAGTTTGGGTAATGAAAAACTGTTTTTT. The rearrangement joins TRBV7-9 to TRBJ1-4; D is unresolved. Looked up from germline, CDR1 is SEHNR and CDR2 is FQNEAQ (reference sequence). The V end was cut by 0 bases, the J end by 4 bases, with 21 bases between. CDR3 length: 19 residues.